This T cell receptor beta chain was identified in a study of early T cells in non-severe SARS-CoV-2 infection. Via MiXCR, TCRdb re-called the 5' RACE reads, giving one row per CDR3 protein. This sample has some 90,000 distinct CDR3 sequences, with just under 15% found just once. Trimming left V 5 bases short and J 4 bases short, with 9 bases between. This CDR3 region has 13 residues. This clonotype was detected many times. What it recognizes is unknown. Points from the study as a whole: The study's VDJdb matching favored anti-spike CD8 responses and missed private and CD4 specificities.

The chain is built from TRBV12-3 or TRBV12-4 and TRBJ2-1; no reliable D call. This clonotype was sampled from an adult who was a healthcare worker with PCR-confirmed SARS-CoV-2 infection or an uninfected control (not recorded which). Sequencing used whole blood. The CDR3 DNA reads TGTGCCAGCAGTCCAGATAAGTACAATGAGCAGTTCTTC. Protein sequence: CASSPDKYNEQFF.